This T cell receptor beta chain was documented in a study of blood T cells in healthy people across ages. Germline-derived CDR1 and CDR2 are SGHVS and FNYEAQ. The CDR3 runs 13 residues. V lost 0 bases and J 6 bases, leaving 7 bases between the germline ends. With a J-beta primer mix and a sample-barcoded 5' primer, a second PCR ran roughly 6 to 11 cycles. TCRdb re-called the 5' RACE reads through MiXCR, storing one row per CDR3 protein. The data show about 1.4 million distinct CDR3 sequences, around 59% seen once. Healthy Caucasian individuals from Russia aged about 6 to 95 served as donors. Whole-study findings and limits: PBMCs were not sorted, which prevented a conclusive comparison of naive versus antigen-experienced cells.

As to this clonotype: What it binds is unknown.

V is TRBV7-6 and J is TRBJ2-3; D not certain. The source is a young man in good health. Sequenced material: blood. The CDR3 DNA follows: TGTGCCAGCAGCTTAGCGCCTGGGGATACGCAGTATTTT. It is translated as CASSLAPGDTQYF. The full variable domain, completed using reference TRBV7-6 and TRBJ2-3, is GAGVSQSPRYKVTKRGQDVALRCDPISGHVSLYWYRQALGQGPEFLTYFNYEAQQDKSGLPNDRFSAERPEGSISTLTIQRTEQRDSAMYRCASSLAPGDTQYFGPGTRLTVL.